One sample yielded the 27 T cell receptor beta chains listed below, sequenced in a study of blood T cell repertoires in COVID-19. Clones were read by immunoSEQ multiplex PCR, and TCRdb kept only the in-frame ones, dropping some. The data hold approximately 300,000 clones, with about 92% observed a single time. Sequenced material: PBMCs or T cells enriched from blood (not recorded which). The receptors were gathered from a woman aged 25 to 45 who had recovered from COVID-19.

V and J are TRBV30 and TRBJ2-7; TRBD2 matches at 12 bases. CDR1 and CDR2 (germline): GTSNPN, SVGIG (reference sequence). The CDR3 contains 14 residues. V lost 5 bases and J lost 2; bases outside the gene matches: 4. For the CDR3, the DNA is TGTGCCTGGGCGACTAGCGGGGGCCCCTACGAGCAGTACTTC. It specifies CAWATSGGPYEQYF.

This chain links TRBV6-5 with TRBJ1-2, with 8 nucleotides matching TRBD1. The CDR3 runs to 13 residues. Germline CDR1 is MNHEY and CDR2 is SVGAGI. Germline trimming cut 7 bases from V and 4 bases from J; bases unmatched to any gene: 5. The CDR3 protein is CASTPGGSYGYTF. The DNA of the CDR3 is TGTGCCAGCACCCCAGGGGGCAGCTATGGCTACACCTTC.

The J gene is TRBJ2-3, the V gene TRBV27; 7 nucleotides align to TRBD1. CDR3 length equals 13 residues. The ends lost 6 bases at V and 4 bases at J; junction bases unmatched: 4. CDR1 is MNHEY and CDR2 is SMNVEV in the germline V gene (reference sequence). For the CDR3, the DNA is TGTGCCAGCAGCACACAGGGGCCAGATACGCAGTATTTT. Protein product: CASSTQGPDTQYF.

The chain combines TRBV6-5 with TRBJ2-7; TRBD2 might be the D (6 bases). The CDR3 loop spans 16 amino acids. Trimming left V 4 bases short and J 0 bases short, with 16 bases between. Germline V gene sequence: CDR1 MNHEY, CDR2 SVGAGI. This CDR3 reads CASSSQGGRLSYEQYF. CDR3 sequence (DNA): TGTGCCAGCAGTTCGCAGGGAGGTCGGCTCTCCTACGAGCAGTACTTC.

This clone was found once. The CDR3 here is CASSPSSDSYEQYF. CDR3 in DNA: TGTGCCAGCAGCCCCTCCAGCGACTCCTACGAGCAGTACTTC. V usage is TRBV7-9 and J usage is TRBJ2-7, with D unclear. V lost 5 bases to trimming and J lost 0 bases, with 11 bases between them. Germline assignment: CDR1 SEHNR and CDR2 FQNEAQ (reference sequence). This CDR3 contains 14 residues.

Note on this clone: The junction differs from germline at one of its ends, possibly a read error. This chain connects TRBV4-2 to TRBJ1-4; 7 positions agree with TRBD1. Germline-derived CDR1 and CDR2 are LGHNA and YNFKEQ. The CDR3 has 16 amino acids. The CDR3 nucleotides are TGTGCCAGCAGCCTCGGGACAGCGGATAGTAATCAAAAACTGTTTTTT. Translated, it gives CASSLGTADSNQKLFF.

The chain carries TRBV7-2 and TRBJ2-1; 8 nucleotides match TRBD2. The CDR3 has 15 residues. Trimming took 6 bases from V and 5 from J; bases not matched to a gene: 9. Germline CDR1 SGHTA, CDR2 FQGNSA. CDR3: CASSFSGNRDNEQFF. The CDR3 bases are TGTGCCAGCAGTTTTAGCGGGAATCGCGACAATGAGCAGTTCTTC.

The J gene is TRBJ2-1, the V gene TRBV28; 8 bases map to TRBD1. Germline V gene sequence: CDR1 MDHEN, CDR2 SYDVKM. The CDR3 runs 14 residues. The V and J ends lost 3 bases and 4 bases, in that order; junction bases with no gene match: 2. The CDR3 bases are TGTGCCAGCAGTTTGACAGGGGAATACAATGAGCAGTTCTTC. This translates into CASSLTGEYNEQFF.

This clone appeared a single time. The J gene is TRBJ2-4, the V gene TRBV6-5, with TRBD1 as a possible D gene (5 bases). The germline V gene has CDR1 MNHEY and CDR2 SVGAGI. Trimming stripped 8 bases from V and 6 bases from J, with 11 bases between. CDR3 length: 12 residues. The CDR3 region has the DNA TGTGCCAGCGAAGGGGTGGGAAACATTCAGTACTTC. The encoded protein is CASEGVGNIQYF.

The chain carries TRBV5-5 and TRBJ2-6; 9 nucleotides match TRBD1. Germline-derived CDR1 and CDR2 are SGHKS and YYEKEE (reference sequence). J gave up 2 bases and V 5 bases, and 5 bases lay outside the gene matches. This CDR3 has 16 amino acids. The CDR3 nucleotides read TGTGCCAGCAGTGGCCGGGACAGGGCTGGGGCCAACGTCCTGACTTTC. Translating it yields CASSGRDRAGANVLTF.

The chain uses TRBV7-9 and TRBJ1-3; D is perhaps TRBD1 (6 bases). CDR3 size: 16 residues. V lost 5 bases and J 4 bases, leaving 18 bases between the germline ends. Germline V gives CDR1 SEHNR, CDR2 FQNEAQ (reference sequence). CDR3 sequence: CASSIGQYLEGNTIYF. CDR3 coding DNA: TGTGCCAGCAGCATCGGACAGTATCTAGAAGGAAACACCATATATTTT.

The CDR3 region has the DNA TGTGCCAGCAGCTTGAACTACGGGACAACTGGCAATCAGCCCCAGCATTTT. This encodes CASSLNYGTTGNQPQHF. The chain employs TRBV5-8 and TRBJ1-5; maybe TRBD1 (6 bases). This CDR3 region has 17 residues. Trimming removed 1 base at V and 2 bases at J, with 16 bases between. Germline V lookup: CDR1 SGHTS, CDR2 YDEGEE.

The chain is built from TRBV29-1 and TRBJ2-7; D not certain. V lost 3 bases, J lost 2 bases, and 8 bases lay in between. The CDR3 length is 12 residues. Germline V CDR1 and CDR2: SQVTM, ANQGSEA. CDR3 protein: CSVESDTYEQYF. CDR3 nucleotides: TGCAGCGTTGAGTCCGACACCTACGAGCAGTACTTC.

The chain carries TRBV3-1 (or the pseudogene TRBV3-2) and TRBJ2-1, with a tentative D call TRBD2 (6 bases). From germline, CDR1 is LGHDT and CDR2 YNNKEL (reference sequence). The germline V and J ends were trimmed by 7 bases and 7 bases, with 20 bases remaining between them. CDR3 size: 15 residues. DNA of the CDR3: TGTGCCAGCAATCTGGGCCTAGCGCGTAGTAATGAGCAGTTCTTC. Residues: CASNLGLARSNEQFF.

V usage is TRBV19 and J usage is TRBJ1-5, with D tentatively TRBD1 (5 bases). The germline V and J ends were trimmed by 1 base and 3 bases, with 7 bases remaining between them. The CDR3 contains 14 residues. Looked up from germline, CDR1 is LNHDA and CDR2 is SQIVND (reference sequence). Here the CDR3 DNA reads TGTGCCAGTAGTATAGCCAGGGACAATCAGCCCCAGCATTTT. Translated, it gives CASSIARDNQPQHF.

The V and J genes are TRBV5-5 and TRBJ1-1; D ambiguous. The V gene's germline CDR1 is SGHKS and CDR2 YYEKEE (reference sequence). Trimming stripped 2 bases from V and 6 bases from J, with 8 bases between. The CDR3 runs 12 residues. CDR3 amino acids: CASSLSGSEAFF. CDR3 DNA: TGTGCCAGCAGCTTATCGGGATCTGAAGCTTTCTTT.

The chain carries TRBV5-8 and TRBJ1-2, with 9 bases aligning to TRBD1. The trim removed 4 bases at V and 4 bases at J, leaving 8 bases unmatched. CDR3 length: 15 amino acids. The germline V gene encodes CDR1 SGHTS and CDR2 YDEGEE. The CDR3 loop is CASSPVGTGPYGYTF. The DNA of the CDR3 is TGTGCCAGCAGCCCGGTCGGGACAGGGCCCTATGGCTACACCTTC.

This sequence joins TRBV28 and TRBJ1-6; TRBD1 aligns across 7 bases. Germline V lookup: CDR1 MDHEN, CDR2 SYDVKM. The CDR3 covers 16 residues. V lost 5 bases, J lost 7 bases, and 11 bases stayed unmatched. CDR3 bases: TGTGCCAGCAGTGCTCAGGGGGGTAGGAGGAATTCACCCCTCCACTTT. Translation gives CASSAQGGRRNSPLHF.

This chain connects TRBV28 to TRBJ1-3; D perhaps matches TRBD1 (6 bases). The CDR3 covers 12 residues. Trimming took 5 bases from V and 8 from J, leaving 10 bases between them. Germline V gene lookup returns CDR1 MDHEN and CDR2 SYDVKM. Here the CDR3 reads CASSRGGDTIYF. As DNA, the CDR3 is TGTGCCAGCAGTAGAGGGGGGGACACCATATATTTT.

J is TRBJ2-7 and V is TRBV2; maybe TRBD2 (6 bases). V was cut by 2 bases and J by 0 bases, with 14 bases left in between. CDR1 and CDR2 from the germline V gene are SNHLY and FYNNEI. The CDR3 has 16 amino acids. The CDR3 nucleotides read TGTGCCAGCAGTGAATACGGGGGACCGAGCTCCTACGAGCAGTACTTC. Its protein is CASSEYGGPSSYEQYF.

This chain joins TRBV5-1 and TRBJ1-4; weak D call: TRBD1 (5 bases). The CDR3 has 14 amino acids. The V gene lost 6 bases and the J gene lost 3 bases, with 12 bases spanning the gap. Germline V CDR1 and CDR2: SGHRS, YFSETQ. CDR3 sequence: CASNIGAANEKLFF. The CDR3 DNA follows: TGCGCCAGCAATATAGGGGCCGCTAATGAAAAACTGTTTTTT.

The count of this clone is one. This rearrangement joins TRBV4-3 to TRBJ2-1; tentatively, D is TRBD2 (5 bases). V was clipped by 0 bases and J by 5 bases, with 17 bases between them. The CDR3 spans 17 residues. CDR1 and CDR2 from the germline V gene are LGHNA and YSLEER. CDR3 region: CASSQEVSSWSHNEQFF. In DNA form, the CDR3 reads TGCGCCAGCAGCCAAGAGGTCTCTAGCTGGAGCCACAATGAGCAGTTCTTC.

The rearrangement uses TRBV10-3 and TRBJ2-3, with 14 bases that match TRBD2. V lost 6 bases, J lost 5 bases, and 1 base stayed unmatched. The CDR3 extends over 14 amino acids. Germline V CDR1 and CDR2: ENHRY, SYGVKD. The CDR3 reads CAIRGTSGGDTQYF. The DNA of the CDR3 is TGTGCCATCAGAGGGACTAGCGGGGGAGATACGCAGTATTTT.

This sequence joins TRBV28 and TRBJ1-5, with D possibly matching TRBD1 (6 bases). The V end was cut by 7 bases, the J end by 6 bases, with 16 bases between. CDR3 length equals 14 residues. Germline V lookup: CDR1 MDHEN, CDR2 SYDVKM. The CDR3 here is CASIPGEIGQPQHF. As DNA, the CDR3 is TGTGCCAGCATCCCAGGGGAGATCGGTCAGCCCCAGCATTTT.

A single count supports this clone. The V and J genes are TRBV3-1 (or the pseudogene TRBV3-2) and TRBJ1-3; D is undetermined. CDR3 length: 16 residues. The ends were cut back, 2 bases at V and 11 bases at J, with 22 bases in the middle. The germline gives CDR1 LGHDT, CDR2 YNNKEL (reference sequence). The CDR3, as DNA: TGTGCCAGCAGCCAAACTCAAAGGAGGTCCGTACGTGCCATATATTTT. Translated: CASSQTQRRSVRAIYF.

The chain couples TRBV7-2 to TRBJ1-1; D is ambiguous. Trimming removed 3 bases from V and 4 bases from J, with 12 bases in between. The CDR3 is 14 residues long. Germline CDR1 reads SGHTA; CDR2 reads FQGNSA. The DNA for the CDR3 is TGTGCCAGCAGCTTTAGCGTCGGACTCACTGAAGCTTTCTTT. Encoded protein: CASSFSVGLTEAFF.

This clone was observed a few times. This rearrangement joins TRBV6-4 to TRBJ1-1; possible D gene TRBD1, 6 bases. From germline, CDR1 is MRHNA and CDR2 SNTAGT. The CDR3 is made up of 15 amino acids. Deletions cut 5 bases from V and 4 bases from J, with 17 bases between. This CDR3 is CASSIDGGGGTEAFF. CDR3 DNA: TGTGCCAGCAGTATTGACGGGGGCGGGGGCACTGAAGCTTTCTTT.